This TCR beta chain stems from a study of T-cell memory formation after mild COVID-19. TCRdb re-called the 5' RACE reads through MiXCR, storing one row per CDR3 protein. The data show 65,000 to 90,000 distinct CDR3 sequences, with approximately 15% seen just once and about 31% held by the top ten. A remark on this clonotype: What it binds is not known.

V was clipped by 3 bases and J by 5 bases; unmatched bases: 9. The CDR3 is 14 amino acids. From germline, CDR1 is SQVTM and CDR2 ANQGSEA. Study-wide results and caveats: Memory sampled before infection contained some responding clones, suggesting cross-reactive memory joined.

The source is an adult woman who had mild COVID-19 (a few samples of this study predate the infection). Cell type and time point are not known. The specimen was PBMCs or a T cell subset sorted from them (not recorded which). The V gene is TRBV29-1, the J gene TRBJ1-2; 7 nucleotides match TRBD1. CDR3 amino acids: CSVERDSYQYGYTF. Written as DNA, the CDR3 is TGCAGCGTTGAGAGGGACAGTTATCAGTATGGCTACACCTTC.